This is a list of T cell receptor beta chains from one sample in a study of neurological immune-mediated disorders. TCRdb reprocessed the 5' RACE reads via MiXCR and lists one record per CDR3 protein. The sample shows 50,000 to 65,000 distinct CDR3 sequences, less than 4.5% of them seen only once. Sequenced sample: PBMCs. The receptors come from a man younger than 40 with multiple sclerosis. CDR3s include the opening cysteine and the closing phenylalanine or tryptophan. Fields, in order: CDR3 DNA, CDR3 protein, J gene, D gene, clone size, V gene. A D gene is named only where the DNA matches it firmly. The size field is filled for only some rows; it gives once, few, many or a size class.

cdr3_nt: TGCAGCGTCCCCGGGACTAGCGGCTACGAGCAGTACTTC; cdr3_aa: CSVPGTSGYEQYF; j_call: TRBJ2-7; d_call: TRBD2; clone_size: many; v_call: TRBV29-1
cdr3_nt: TGCGCCAGCAGCGCCGGGGGCATGGACGGCTACACCTTC; cdr3_aa: CASSAGGMDGYTF; j_call: TRBJ1-2; d_call: -; clone_size: many; v_call: TRBV5-1
cdr3_nt: TGTGCCAGCAGCCCGGACAGGGTCGGCGAGCAGTTCTTC; cdr3_aa: CASSPDRVGEQFF; j_call: TRBJ2-1; d_call: TRBD1; clone_size: many; v_call: TRBV7-9
cdr3_nt: TGTGCCAGCAGCGCACCAGGGACAGGGGTAGAGACCCAGTACTTC; cdr3_aa: CASSAPGTGVETQYF; j_call: TRBJ2-5; d_call: TRBD1; clone_size: many; v_call: TRBV7-2
cdr3_nt: TGTGCCAGCAGCTTAGGGCCAGGAGATACGCAGTATTTT; cdr3_aa: CASSLGPGDTQYF; j_call: TRBJ2-3; d_call: -; clone_size: many; v_call: TRBV11-2
cdr3_nt: TGTGCCAGCAGCCCCTACAGGGGGGACCCGGACTTTGGCGTCCGCACAGATACGCAGTATTTT; cdr3_aa: CASSPYRGDPDFGVRTDTQYF; j_call: TRBJ2-3; d_call: TRBD1; clone_size: -; v_call: TRBV11-2
cdr3_nt: TGTGCCAGCAATCTCGGGGGTAGCTATGGCTACACCTTC; cdr3_aa: CASNLGGSYGYTF; j_call: TRBJ1-2; d_call: -; clone_size: many; v_call: TRBV9
cdr3_nt: TGCAGTGTCAGAACCAGGGGTCCCACTGAAGCTTTCTTT; cdr3_aa: CSVRTRGPTEAFF; j_call: TRBJ1-1; d_call: -; clone_size: many; v_call: TRBV20-1
cdr3_nt: TGCAGTGCTAGAGGCCGGGAGGGCCCCAAGGGTGAGCAGTTCTTC; cdr3_aa: CSARGREGPKGEQFF; j_call: TRBJ2-1; d_call: TRBD2; clone_size: many; v_call: TRBV20-1
cdr3_nt: TGTGCCAGCAGCTTAAGCAACTACGAGCAGTACTTC; cdr3_aa: CASSLSNYEQYF; j_call: TRBJ2-7; d_call: -; clone_size: many; v_call: TRBV7-6
cdr3_nt: TGTGCCAGCAGCTTGTGGGACAGGGAGGCCGGGGAGCTGTTTTTT; cdr3_aa: CASSLWDREAGELFF; j_call: TRBJ2-2; d_call: TRBD1; clone_size: many; v_call: TRBV5-6
cdr3_nt: TGTGCCAGCAGCTTAGGAAGGTCGGAGACCCAGTACTTC; cdr3_aa: CASSLGRSETQYF; j_call: TRBJ2-5; d_call: -; clone_size: many; v_call: TRBV7-2
cdr3_nt: TGTGCCAGCAGGTCCGACAGGGCCACTGAAGCTTTCTTT; cdr3_aa: CASRSDRATEAFF; j_call: TRBJ1-1; d_call: TRBD1; clone_size: many; v_call: TRBV7-9
cdr3_nt: TGTGCCAGCAGTCTTGACAGGGTTGGTCAGCCCCAGCATTTT; cdr3_aa: CASSLDRVGQPQHF; j_call: TRBJ1-5; d_call: TRBD1; clone_size: many; v_call: TRBV6-5
cdr3_nt: TGTGCCAGCAGTGAGACTAGCGGGGGCCCACAAGAGACCCAGTACTTC; cdr3_aa: CASSETSGGPQETQYF; j_call: TRBJ2-5; d_call: TRBD2; clone_size: -; v_call: TRBV12-3/TRBV12-4
cdr3_nt: TGTGCCAGCAGCTTAGGTTTCAATGAGCAGTTCTTC; cdr3_aa: CASSLGFNEQFF; j_call: TRBJ2-1; d_call: -; clone_size: many; v_call: TRBV13
cdr3_nt: TGCAGTGCTAGAGTAGTAGCGGGAGTAGGATACAATGAGCAGTTCTTC; cdr3_aa: CSARVVAGVGYNEQFF; j_call: TRBJ2-1; d_call: TRBD2; clone_size: many; v_call: TRBV20-1
cdr3_nt: TGTGCCAGCAGTGGACCGGGGACTGAAGCTTTCTTT; cdr3_aa: CASSGPGTEAFF; j_call: TRBJ1-1; d_call: -; clone_size: few; v_call: TRBV25-1
cdr3_nt: TGCGCCAGCAGCTTGGATGTGGGGGTCTCCTCTGGAAACACCATATATTTT; cdr3_aa: CASSLDVGVSSGNTIYF; j_call: TRBJ1-3; d_call: -; clone_size: many; v_call: TRBV5-1
cdr3_nt: TGTGCCAGCAGCAAAGGGATGGGGGTGGGAGATCAGCCCCAGCATTTT; cdr3_aa: CASSKGMGVGDQPQHF; j_call: TRBJ1-5; d_call: -; clone_size: many; v_call: TRBV21-1
cdr3_nt: TGCAGCGCCAAGGGGACTAGCGGGGACACAGATACGCAGTATTTT; cdr3_aa: CSAKGTSGDTDTQYF; j_call: TRBJ2-3; d_call: TRBD2; clone_size: many; v_call: TRBV29-1
cdr3_nt: TGTGCCAGCAGCTACGTATCAGACTACGAGCAGTACTTC; cdr3_aa: CASSYVSDYEQYF; j_call: TRBJ2-7; d_call: -; clone_size: -; v_call: TRBV7-9
cdr3_nt: TGTGCCAGCAGTTTGGACAGGCCTGGGGCCAACGTCCTGACTTTC; cdr3_aa: CASSLDRPGANVLTF; j_call: TRBJ2-6; d_call: TRBD1; clone_size: many; v_call: TRBV12-3/TRBV12-4
cdr3_nt: TGCGCCAGCAGCCAAGGAATCGTAGGCACGTACCAAGAGACCCAGTACTTC; cdr3_aa: CASSQGIVGTYQETQYF; j_call: TRBJ2-5; d_call: -; clone_size: many; v_call: TRBV4-1
cdr3_nt: TGTGCCAGCACCCAACTGGACAGCGGCAATGAGCAGTTCTTC; cdr3_aa: CASTQLDSGNEQFF; j_call: TRBJ2-1; d_call: -; clone_size: many; v_call: TRBV6-5
cdr3_nt: TGCGCCAGCAGCACAGGGGGGACAAACTATGGCTACACCTTC; cdr3_aa: CASSTGGTNYGYTF; j_call: TRBJ1-2; d_call: TRBD1; clone_size: many; v_call: TRBV10-2
cdr3_nt: TGTGCCAGCAGTATACCGGGACAGCCCTATGGCTACACCTTC; cdr3_aa: CASSIPGQPYGYTF; j_call: TRBJ1-2; d_call: TRBD1; clone_size: many; v_call: TRBV6-5
cdr3_nt: TGCAGTGCTAGAGCCCTGCCCGGGACTCCGCTTGCGCAGTACTTC; cdr3_aa: CSARALPGTPLAQYF; j_call: TRBJ2-7; d_call: -; clone_size: many; v_call: TRBV20-1
cdr3_nt: TGTGCCAGCAGGCAGGGGGGGGGCTATGGCTACACCTTC; cdr3_aa: CASRQGGGYGYTF; j_call: TRBJ1-2; d_call: TRBD1; clone_size: many; v_call: TRBV27
cdr3_nt: TGTGCCGAGAGTAGTATAGTCCTCGGGGTTGAAGCTTTCTTT; cdr3_aa: CAESSIVLGVEAFF; j_call: TRBJ1-1; d_call: -; clone_size: few; v_call: TRBV19
cdr3_nt: TGTGCCAGCAGCGTAGGGGCGGGAGCTTTTATAGATACGCAGTATTTT; cdr3_aa: CASSVGAGAFIDTQYF; j_call: TRBJ2-3; d_call: TRBD2; clone_size: few; v_call: TRBV9
cdr3_nt: TGTGCCAGCAGGGACAGGGGAGATCTCGAGACCCAGTACTTC; cdr3_aa: CASRDRGDLETQYF; j_call: TRBJ2-5; d_call: TRBD1; clone_size: few; v_call: TRBV6-6
cdr3_nt: TGCAGTGCTAGAGCGGTCGTCCGGGGGGGGAATGAGCAGTTCTTC; cdr3_aa: CSARAVVRGGNEQFF; j_call: TRBJ2-1; d_call: TRBD2; clone_size: many; v_call: TRBV20-1
cdr3_nt: TGCGCCAGCAGCTTGACTAGCGGGGGGACAGATACGCAGTATTTT; cdr3_aa: CASSLTSGGTDTQYF; j_call: TRBJ2-3; d_call: TRBD2; clone_size: many; v_call: TRBV5-1
cdr3_nt: TGCGCCAGCAGTTCTGGATACCAAGAGACCCAGTACTTC; cdr3_aa: CASSSGYQETQYF; j_call: TRBJ2-5; d_call: -; clone_size: many; v_call: TRBV5-1
cdr3_nt: TGTGCCAGCAGTTTCTCCTACGAGCAGTACTTC; cdr3_aa: CASSFSYEQYF; j_call: TRBJ2-7; d_call: -; clone_size: many; v_call: TRBV12-3/TRBV12-4
cdr3_nt: TGCAGTGCAGCATCCCAAGAGACCCAGTACTTC; cdr3_aa: CSAASQETQYF; j_call: TRBJ2-5; d_call: -; clone_size: many; v_call: TRBV20-1
cdr3_nt: TGTGCCAGCAAGGACAGAAACTACGAGCAGTACTTC; cdr3_aa: CASKDRNYEQYF; j_call: TRBJ2-7; d_call: -; clone_size: many; v_call: TRBV6-6
cdr3_nt: TGTGCCAGCAGCCAAGATTATCGGACAGGGGGCAATGAGCAGTTCTTC; cdr3_aa: CASSQDYRTGGNEQFF; j_call: TRBJ2-1; d_call: TRBD1; clone_size: many; v_call: TRBV14
cdr3_nt: TGCGCCAGCAGCTTTTCGGCGGGGACCTACGAGCAGTACTTC; cdr3_aa: CASSFSAGTYEQYF; j_call: TRBJ2-7; d_call: -; clone_size: many; v_call: TRBV5-1
cdr3_nt: TGCAGTGCTAGAGGGGGCCCCCTGGTGGACACCGGGGAGCTGTTTTTT; cdr3_aa: CSARGGPLVDTGELFF; j_call: TRBJ2-2; d_call: -; clone_size: many; v_call: TRBV20-1
cdr3_nt: TGTGCCAGCAGTGACAGGGCGGGGAGCTCTGGGGCCAACGTCCTGACTTTC; cdr3_aa: CASSDRAGSSGANVLTF; j_call: TRBJ2-6; d_call: -; clone_size: many; v_call: TRBV6-1
cdr3_nt: TGTGCCAGCTCACTCCTCCCCGAGCAGCCCCAGCATTTT; cdr3_aa: CASSLLPEQPQHF; j_call: TRBJ1-5; d_call: -; clone_size: -; v_call: TRBV18
cdr3_nt: TGTGCCAGCATGGGGGGTTTGGGAACAGATACGCAGTATTTT; cdr3_aa: CASMGGLGTDTQYF; j_call: TRBJ2-3; d_call: -; clone_size: many; v_call: TRBV25-1
cdr3_nt: TGTGCCAGCTCACCTGTGAGTGGATTAAGCAATCAGCCCCAGCATTTT; cdr3_aa: CASSPVSGLSNQPQHF; j_call: TRBJ1-5; d_call: -; clone_size: few; v_call: TRBV18
cdr3_nt: TGTGCCAGCAGTTCGAGGACCTCCATCGGGGAAAAACTGTTTTTT; cdr3_aa: CASSSRTSIGEKLFF; j_call: TRBJ1-4; d_call: -; clone_size: many; v_call: TRBV12-3/TRBV12-4
cdr3_nt: TGTGCCATCAGTGAAGGGACGGCTCCTGACGAGCAGTACTTC; cdr3_aa: CAISEGTAPDEQYF; j_call: TRBJ2-7; d_call: -; clone_size: many; v_call: TRBV10-3
cdr3_nt: TGTGCCAGCAGCTTAGCGGAGACTGAAGCTTTCTTT; cdr3_aa: CASSLAETEAFF; j_call: TRBJ1-1; d_call: -; clone_size: many; v_call: TRBV7-9
cdr3_nt: TGTGCCACCAGCAGAGATCGGGCAGGGGGAGAGACCCAGTACTTC; cdr3_aa: CATSRDRAGGETQYF; j_call: TRBJ2-5; d_call: TRBD1; clone_size: many; v_call: TRBV15